These 16 T cell receptor beta chains originate from one sample sequenced in a study of cytomegalovirus exposure and HLA in healthy donors. The PCR employed 60 Vbeta primers together with 13 Jbeta primers. This table comes from immunoSEQ multiplex PCR, and its TCRdb copy is limited to in-frame clones, with some not included. The data hold about 90,000 clones, with 65% to 80% observed a single time. Sequenced sample: PBMCs. The receptor source for this set is a woman in her late teens or twenties in good health and CMV-seropositive.

The chain couples TRBV27 to TRBJ2-1; a weak D match, TRBD1 (5 bases). The germline V gene has CDR1 MNHEY and CDR2 SMNVEV (reference sequence). The V and J ends lost 4 bases and 6 bases respectively, with 13 bases between them. The CDR3 covers 14 residues. CDR3 in DNA: TGTGCCAGCAGTTGGTCCAGGGTTCTCAATGAGCAGTTCTTC. Residues: CASSWSRVLNEQFF.

This sequence joins TRBV29-1 and TRBJ2-3; 8 bases line up with TRBD1. This CDR3 has 17 residues. CDR1 SQVTM and CDR2 ANQGSEA come from the germline V gene. In DNA, the CDR3 is TGCAGGGAGGGGCGGGACAGGAGCCTGTTTTGCACAGATACGCAGTATTTT. Amino acids: CREGRDRSLFCTDTQYF.

The chain has TRBV9 and TRBJ2-7, with 9 bases aligning to TRBD1. Germline CDR1 reads SGDLS; CDR2 reads YYNGEE. With V trimmed by 5 bases and J by 3 bases, 9 bases remained unmatched. The CDR3 is made up of 15 amino acids. The CDR3 sequence is CASSTGTGPVYEQYF. Written as DNA, the CDR3 is TGTGCCAGCAGTACTGGGACAGGGCCTGTCTACGAGCAGTACTTC.

This clone appeared once. This sequence joins TRBV7-9 and TRBJ2-1; TRBD2 aligns across 11 bases. The CDR3 is made up of 17 amino acids. Germline V lookup: CDR1 SEHNR, CDR2 FQNEAQ (reference sequence). V trimming: 1 base; J trimming: 2 bases; junction bases outside the gene matches: 4. CDR3 bases: TGTGCCAGCAGCTTAGGGACTAGCGGGCCGCCCTACAATGAGCAGTTCTTC. It translates to CASSLGTSGPPYNEQFF.

This clone was seen a single time. The chain uses TRBV7-9 and TRBJ2-7; D unresolved. This CDR3 has 14 amino acids. Germline V gene sequence: CDR1 SEHNR, CDR2 FQNEAQ (reference sequence). V was cut by 0 bases and J by 0 bases, with 6 bases left in between. The CDR3 bases are TGTGCCAGCAGCTTAGCTTCACACTCCTACGAGCAGTACTTC. This gives the protein CASSLASHSYEQYF.

The rearrangement uses TRBV23-1 and TRBJ1-2; 7 nucleotides agree with TRBD1. TRBV23-1 is flagged as an ORF with uncertain function. The CDR3 consists of 16 residues. V was clipped by 3 bases and J by 2 bases; unmatched bases: 9. The CDR3, as DNA: TGCGCCAGCAGTCAGATGGAGGGACAGCCGAACTATGGCTACACCTTC. Translating gives CASSQMEGQPNYGYTF.

The sample holds one count of this clone. V gene TRBV5-1 combines with J gene TRBJ2-3; 8 nucleotides match TRBD2. The CDR3 consists of 15 residues. Germline CDR1 and CDR2: SGHRS and YFSETQ. The V gene end was trimmed by 1 base and the J gene end by 2 bases; junction bases not matched to a gene: 3. The CDR3 DNA reads TGCGCCAGCAGCTTGACTAGCGGAATCACAGATACGCAGTATTTT. Translating gives CASSLTSGITDTQYF. Complete variable domain (other parts from reference TRBV5-1 and TRBJ2-3): KAGVTQTPRYLIKTRGQQVTLSCSPISGHRSVSWYQQTPGQGLQFLFEYFSETQRNKGNFPGRFSGRQFSNSRSEMNVSTLELGDSALYLCASSLTSGITDTQYFGPGTRLTVL.

The chain is built from TRBV23-1 and TRBJ2-2; TRBD2 aligns across 8 bases. TRBV23-1 belongs to the ORF category, with a function that is uncertain. The CDR3 covers 17 residues. The V and J ends lost 6 bases and 2 bases, in that order; junction bases with no gene match: 11. The CDR3 nucleotides are TGCGCCAGCAGAAATTCCAAGCGGGGGTATAACACCGGGGAGCTGTTTTTT. It translates to CASRNSKRGYNTGELFF.

This chain uses TRBV11-2 with TRBJ2-1; D might be TRBD1 (5 bases). The germline V and J ends were trimmed by 2 bases and 10 bases, with 21 bases remaining between them. Germline CDR1 SGHAT, CDR2 FQNNGV. This CDR3 is 16 amino acids long. The CDR3 sequence: CASSLRGGGTPYEQFF. The DNA for the CDR3 is TGTGCCAGCAGCTTAAGGGGTGGCGGCACACCCTACGAGCAGTTCTTC.

This clone was picked up a small number of times. The chain has TRBV19 and TRBJ2-7, with D possibly TRBD1 on 6 matching bases. Trimming cost V 6 bases and J 4 bases, with 13 bases left between them. CDR1 is LNHDA, CDR2 SQIVND, per germline (reference sequence). The CDR3 has 13 residues. CDR3 amino acids: CASRATGDYEQYF. In nucleotides, the CDR3 is TGTGCCAGTAGGGCGACAGGAGATTACGAGCAGTACTTC.

The V call is TRBV5-1, the J call TRBJ2-2, with TRBD1 matching over 7 bases. The CDR3 has 16 amino acids. Trimming cost V 0 bases and J 1 base; bases outside gene matches: 3. Per the germline V gene, CDR1 is SGHRS and CDR2 is YFSETQ. CDR3 protein: CASSLGDSLNTGELFF. The CDR3 DNA reads as TGCGCCAGCAGCTTGGGGGACAGTTTGAACACCGGGGAGCTGTTTTTT.

The CDR3 bases are TGTGCCAGCAGCTTGGGCAGGCTGCCGGCCTATGGCTACACCTTC. This translates into CASSLGRLPAYGYTF. This chain uses TRBV11-1 with TRBJ1-2; D unclear. Germline lookup yields CDR1 SGHAT and CDR2 FQDESV (reference sequence). Trimming stripped 3 bases from V and 4 bases from J, with 15 bases between. The CDR3 is made up of 15 amino acids.

This chain uses TRBV29-1 with TRBJ2-1; TRBD2 matches 10 bases. CDR1 SQVTM and CDR2 ANQGSEA come from the germline V gene. Trimming at V came to 3 bases and at J to 3 bases, leaving 2 bases not matched to a gene. The CDR3 is 14 amino acids. CDR3: CSVEGTSVYNEQFF. The CDR3 DNA reads as TGCAGCGTTGAGGGGACTAGCGTCTACAATGAGCAGTTCTTC.

V gene TRBV27 combines with J gene TRBJ1-1; possibly TRBD1 for D (5 bases). The CDR3 totals 15 residues. In germline, CDR1 is MNHEY, CDR2 SMNVEV (reference sequence). Trimming took off 6 bases at V and 7 bases at J, with 21 bases between the two ends. CDR3 amino acids: CASSQIQTAINEAFF. CDR3 nucleotide sequence: TGTGCCAGCAGCCAAATCCAGACAGCTATAAATGAAGCTTTCTTT.

The chain combines TRBV9 with TRBJ2-5, with 9 positions matching TRBD2. The CDR3 runs 17 residues. Trimming removed 1 base from V and 2 bases from J; junction bases left unmatched: 9. The germline V gene encodes CDR1 SGDLS and CDR2 YYNGEE. CDR3 sequence: CASSVSVAGDEQETQYF. CDR3 DNA sequence: TGTGCCAGCAGCGTATCGGTAGCGGGAGACGAACAAGAGACCCAGTACTTC.

This rearrangement joins TRBV4-2 to TRBJ2-5; 13 bases line up with TRBD2. Losses at the gene ends were 0 bases for V and 2 bases for J; bases not matched to a gene: 3. Germline CDR1 and CDR2: LGHNA and YNFKEQ. The CDR3 spans 17 residues. Here the CDR3 reads CASSQETSGRGQETQYF. Here the CDR3 DNA reads TGTGCCAGCAGCCAAGAAACTAGCGGGAGGGGGCAAGAGACCCAGTACTTC.